This TCR beta chain is drawn from a study of T cells after yellow fever vaccination (dated by TCRdb to the late 2010s). For the wider study: Libraries from fractions with low cell numbers were prepared with the SMART-Seq v4 Ultra Low Input RNA kit. To follow T-cell clones before and after both primary and booster YFV17D yellow fever vaccination, bulk TCR alpha and beta repertoires underwent longitudinal sequencing. Two healthy male donors, one aged 18 to 29 and one aged 30 to 39 years, were included in the cohort. Blood samples were taken at several timepoints before and after primary and secondary immunization, and bulk PBMC replicates and cell subsets were isolated.

Sequenced on an Illumina NovaSeq 6000. TCR cDNA was made using 5'RACE template switching, a step that added a universal primer site and unique molecular identifiers. Priming for cDNA synthesis came from both the TCR alpha and TCR beta constant segments. Library amplification used two PCR steps, and the second PCR step added sample barcodes and sequencing adapters. Libraries were sequenced on Illumina HiSeq 2500 (2x100 bp) or NovaSeq (2x150 bp). Per the original workflow: Reads were demultiplexed and collapsed into UMI consensus sequences with MIGEC, and V(D)J alignment was performed with MiXCR. Clonotypes responding to the vaccine were identified with edgeR on replicate PBMC samples, with the criteria of FDR below 0.01 and a log2 fold change above 5 up to day 15. CD4 or CD8 identity was assigned to each bulk clonotype according to whether the clonotype was present at higher abundance in the sequenced CD4 repertoire or the sequenced CD8 repertoire. In TCRdb, the public reads were trimmed at Q25 with fastp and aligned with MiXCR, with productive beta chains retained. Each entry merges the rows of one CDR3 protein and shows their most common DNA and genes. The V and J calls were not made by the authors but by TCRdb's processing. For this sample there are some 340,000 distinct CDR3 sequences; about 10% appear just once. Around 3.2% of the sample belongs to the ten largest clones.

What the authors observed across the whole study: The secondary T-cell response was found to be weaker but faster than the primary response, with a peak reached on day 5 rather than on day 15. A small share of clonotypes occurred in both CD4 and CD8 compartments, likely arising from convergent recombination. Only a couple of donors were included in the study, so the extent to which the findings can be generalized is limited. Because abundant contaminating clonotypes from the bulk population could be contained in FACS-sorted repertoires, computational filtering was required. Most clones expanded after primary vaccination were re-detected after the booster (about 95% of CD4 and around 88% of CD8), suggesting broad memory maintenance.

This clonotype turned up a few times. Its antigen is still unknown. Base qualities are not recorded, but no much larger clone differs from it by a single base. Sample treatment or condition, as interpreted from the label and publication: live attenuated yellow fever vaccine strain. A standard Ficoll-Paque protocol was used to isolate PBMCs from peripheral blood. Dynabeads CD4 and CD8 positive selection kits were used to isolate CD4 and CD8 T-cell fractions. RNA was extracted with TriZol from bulk PBMCs, CD4 and CD8 fractions, and dextramer-positive and dextramer-negative fractions. As encoded in the germline V gene, CDR1 is MGHRA while CDR2 is YSYEKL. V is reduced by 3 bases and J by 8 bases, leaving a spacing of 13 bases between them. Taken from cysteine to phenylalanine, the CDR3 has 14 residues. Only the CDR3 region is kept as DNA, spanning 42 bases read in frame from base 1.

This material consisted of CD4+ T cells sorted from PBMCs, taken 45 days after the yellow fever booster vaccination. This sequence was found in a man aged 18 to 29 who received the YFV17D yellow fever vaccine. This receptor chain uses TRBV4-1 and TRBJ2-2, with a tentative D gene TRBD2 over 5 matching bases. The CDR3: CASSQQDRRGELFF. Here is the DNA: TGCGCCAGCAGCCAGCAGGACCGGAGGGGGGAGCTGTTTTTT.